This T cell receptor beta chain originates from a study of regulatory T cells in long-lasting Graves disease. Points from the study as a whole: There was favoring of TRBV28, TRBJ1-2 and TRBJ2-5 in persistent disease.

In this sample, this clonotype turned up many times. Its antigen is not identified. Researchers made TCR beta libraries by using iRepertoire HTBI primers and running Arm-PCR on CDR3 regions. TCRdb passed the multiplex PCR reads through MiXCR, listing each CDR3 protein once. The table includes hundreds of thousands of distinct CDR3 sequences, 14% to 15% detected once. In germline, CDR1 is SGHDT, CDR2 YYEEEE. Losses at the gene ends were 0 bases for V and 7 bases for J; bases not matched to a gene: 6. The CDR3 spans 16 residues. Regarding time point: newly diagnosed GD, antithyroid drugs for less than 3 months. PBMC-extracted RNA yielded the TCR library. EDTA tubes were used for drawing around 9.7 milliliters of peripheral blood. This same sample was also taken into another study, of T cells in Graves' hyperthyroidism and ophthalmopathy. From that report: Orbital computed tomography, thyroid ultrasound, serum thyroxine and TRAb, and clinical symptoms together informed the diagnoses. Initially, a first-round RT-PCR of the TCR CDR3 employed the HTBI primer set.

The rearrangement links TRBV5-6 to TRBJ2-2; TRBD2 agrees at 10 bases. The origin of this receptor is a woman in her thirties or forties with Graves disease. The sequences come from peripheral blood mononuclear cells (PBMCs), collected at new diagnosis, from a patient treated with antithyroid drugs. The CDR3 sequence: CASSLGSSGSHGELFF. The CDR3 coding sequence is TGTGCCAGCAGCTTGGGGTCTAGCGGGAGCCACGGGGAGCTGTTTTTT.